This note documents a single TCR beta chain sequence. Antigen specificity is unknown. The source of the sample is a study of T cells expressing NK-cell markers. Study-level findings and limits: A few donors' CD3+CD56-NKG2C+ cells were dominated by the same clonotypes.

The germline CDR1 and CDR2 sequences are MNHNS and SASEGT. There are 15 residues in the CDR3. TCRdb derives one entry per CDR3 protein from the 5' RACE reads, leaving out DNA. The table for this sample gives about 8,000 distinct CDR3 sequences. This sequence was found in a man younger than 35 in good health. The chain joins TRBV6-1 to TRBJ1-5; TCRdb gives TRBD1 as the D gene, but with no DNA this cannot be confirmed. The source material was blood T cells: a sorted CD56 or NKG2C T cell subset, CD4+ or CD8+ T cells, or bulk PBMC T cells (not recorded which). This chain's CDR3 is CASSTGTGAYQPQHF.